These 25 T cell receptor beta chains originate from one sample sequenced in a study of shared clonotypes between healthy human individuals. Profiling relied on immunoSEQ multiplex PCR, and the TCRdb table lists in-frame clones only, not all of them. The sample consists of 190,000 or so clones, 65% to 80% of them appearing once. Sequences were obtained from memory CD4+ T cells sorted from blood. The sample's subset: CD45RA-negative fraction. These receptors were taken from a young man in good health.

The chain uses TRBV6-5 and TRBJ2-3; TRBD2 might be the D (5 bases). With 5 bases removed from V and 8 bases from J, the gap between germline ends came to 20 bases. The CDR3 extends over 15 amino acids. The germline V gene has CDR1 MNHEY and CDR2 SVGAGI. CDR3 sequence (DNA): TGTGCCAGCAGTAACACGTCCTCAGCGGCAGTTACGCAGTATTTT. Encoded protein: CASSNTSSAAVTQYF.

This sequence joins TRBV28 and TRBJ1-3; D not certain. The CDR3 has 13 amino acids. V gave up 4 bases and J gave up 7 bases, with 11 bases separating them. Germline CDR1 is MDHEN and CDR2 is SYDVKM. CDR3 residues: CASSSTPRNTIYF. For the CDR3, the DNA is TGTGCCAGCAGTTCCACCCCAAGGAACACCATATATTTT.

This rearrangement joins TRBV10-3 to TRBJ1-2, with a weak D call TRBD1 (6 bases). V lost 6 bases to trimming and J lost 1 base, with 9 bases between them. The CDR3 contains 13 residues. Germline assignment: CDR1 ENHRY and CDR2 SYGVKD. In nucleotides, the CDR3 is TGTGCCATCAGGGGGGCTGTTAACTATGGCTACACCTTC. Protein sequence: CAIRGAVNYGYTF.

This sequence joins TRBV5-1 and TRBJ2-5, with D maybe TRBD1 (5 bases). Germline CDR1 reads SGHRS; CDR2 reads YFSETQ. V was pared by 7 bases and J by 1 base, with 20 bases between. This CDR3 is 16 amino acids long. In DNA, the CDR3 is TGCGCCAGCGAGCTTGGGTCAACAGGCGGCCAAGAGACCCAGTACTTC. Protein: CASELGSTGGQETQYF.

CDR3 protein: CASSSWDRPLGYTF. The CDR3 DNA reads as TGTGCCAGCAGCTCGTGGGACAGGCCCCTAGGCTACACCTTC. The chain uses TRBV5-6 and TRBJ1-2; 8 nucleotides agree with TRBD1. Trimming cost V 3 bases and J 8 bases; bases outside gene matches: 9. The CDR3 is 14 amino acids. Germline V lookup: CDR1 SGHDT, CDR2 YYEEEE.

This clone occurred once. In DNA, the CDR3 is TGTGCCAGCAGATATACAGGGGGCGAATCCTACGAGCAGTACTTC. Translating gives CASRYTGGESYEQYF. V is TRBV6-5 and J is TRBJ2-7; 9 positions match TRBD1. The CDR3 spans 15 residues. The germline CDR1 and CDR2 sequences are MNHEY and SVGAGI. V lost 6 bases to trimming and J lost 1 base; unmatched junction nucleotides: 7.

The chain uses TRBV15 and TRBJ2-5; no definite D call. The CDR3 loop spans 13 amino acids. Germline V gene lookup returns CDR1 LNHNV and CDR2 YYDKDF (reference sequence). V dropped 3 bases and J dropped 4 bases, with 9 bases sitting between them. CDR3 amino acids: CATSRQLGETQYF. DNA of the CDR3: TGTGCCACCAGCAGGCAGTTAGGAGAGACCCAGTACTTC. The variable domain in full, completed from reference TRBV15 and TRBJ2-5, reads DAMVIQNPRYQVTQFGKPVTLSCSQTLNHNVMYWYQQKSSQAPKLLFHYYDKDFNNEADTPDNFQSRRPNTSFCFLDIRSPGLGDTAMYLCATSRQLGETQYFGPGTRLLVL.

The rearrangement links TRBV4-1 to TRBJ1-1; D possibly corresponds to TRBD1 (6 bases). The length of the CDR3 is 16 residues. V shed 4 bases and J shed 1 base, with 16 bases lying between them. Germline V gene data show CDR1 as MGHRA and CDR2 as YSYEKL. The CDR3 DNA follows: TGCGCCAGCAGCCTAGATCTAGGGACAAGGAACACTGAAGCTTTCTTT. It encodes CASSLDLGTRNTEAFF.

V and J are TRBV5-1 and TRBJ2-3, with D unclear. The CDR3 is made up of 12 amino acids. Germline-derived CDR1 and CDR2 are SGHRS and YFSETQ. Trimming left V 0 bases short and J 5 bases short, with 4 bases between. The chain's CDR3 is CASSLARDTQYF. CDR3 sequence (DNA): TGCGCCAGCAGCTTGGCTCGAGATACGCAGTATTTT.

The V call is TRBV6-4, the J call TRBJ2-1; TRBD2 agrees at 8 bases. The CDR3 contains 15 residues. V shed 0 bases, J shed 7 bases, and the junction held 5 bases outside the gene matches. Germline CDR1 reads MRHNA; CDR2 reads SNTAGT. This chain's CDR3 is CASSDSGRGGNEQFF. CDR3 in DNA: TGTGCCAGCAGTGACTCCGGGAGGGGGGGGAATGAGCAGTTCTTC.

The V and J genes are TRBV7-3 and TRBJ1-3; TRBD1 is a possible D gene (6 bases). V was cut by 4 bases and J by 0 bases, with 13 bases left in between. This CDR3 spans 16 amino acids. Germline V CDR1 and CDR2: SGHTA, FQGTGA. CDR3 residues: CASSSTGSSSGNTIYF. The DNA for the CDR3 is TGTGCCAGCAGCTCGACAGGTTCTTCCTCTGGAAACACCATATATTTT.

This chain joins TRBV7-8 and TRBJ1-1; D gene uncertain. Trimming cost V 7 bases and J 4 bases, with 13 bases left between them. The germline CDR1 and CDR2 sequences are SGHVS and FQNEAQ. The CDR3 spans 13 residues. The chain's CDR3 is CASKNRDSTEAFF. The DNA of the CDR3 is TGTGCCAGCAAAAACCGGGATAGCACTGAAGCTTTCTTT.

This sequence joins TRBV28 and TRBJ1-5; D is uncertain. V was clipped by 5 bases and J by 0 bases, with 5 bases between them. This CDR3 contains 13 residues. The germline CDR1 and CDR2 sequences are MDHEN and SYDVKM. The chain's CDR3 is CASSQYSNQPQHF. In nucleotides, the CDR3 is TGTGCCAGCAGTCAATATAGCAATCAGCCCCAGCATTTT.

The chain recombines TRBV7-8 with TRBJ1-5; the D gene is possibly TRBD1 (5 bases). The V gene's germline CDR1 is SGHVS and CDR2 FQNEAQ. Trimming stripped 1 base from V and 3 bases from J, with 13 bases between. The CDR3 has 16 amino acids. The CDR3 DNA follows: TGTGCCAGCAGCTTAGTGTCCAGGGCCTCCAATCAGCCCCAGCATTTT. The encoded protein is CASSLVSRASNQPQHF.

This clone is a singleton in its sample. The chain recombines TRBV5-5 with TRBJ1-3, with D maybe TRBD1 (5 bases). CDR1 SGHKS and CDR2 YYEKEE come from the germline V gene (reference sequence). Trimming left V 4 bases short and J 4 bases short, with 15 bases between. This CDR3 has 15 amino acids. CDR3 sequence (DNA): TGTGCCAGCAGCCCGACGGGGCAAGTGGGAAACACCATATATTTT. This sequence encodes CASSPTGQVGNTIYF.

This chain uses TRBV25-1 with TRBJ2-3; 11 nucleotides match TRBD2. The germline V gene has CDR1 MGHDK and CDR2 SYGVNS. With 3 bases clipped from V and 0 bases from J, the junction kept 5 bases outside the gene matches. The CDR3 length is 17 residues. CDR3 sequence reads: CASSERLAGGSTDTQYF. CDR3 nucleotide sequence: TGTGCCAGCAGTGAGCGGCTAGCGGGAGGTAGCACAGATACGCAGTATTTT.

The chain links TRBV5-1 to TRBJ2-7, with TRBD2 identical over 10 bases. V trimming: 3 bases; J trimming: 5 bases; junction bases outside the gene matches: 11. CDR3 length: 16 amino acids. Germline V CDR1 and CDR2: SGHRS, YFSETQ. For the CDR3, the DNA is TGCGCCAGCAGCTCGGCGACTAGCGGGTATGCCCACGAGCAGTACTTC. This translates into CASSSATSGYAHEQYF.

The rearrangement joins TRBV30 to TRBJ1-2, with D perhaps matching TRBD1 (5 bases). The CDR3 extends over 15 amino acids. V lost 3 bases, J lost 8 bases, and 22 bases lay in between. The germline gives CDR1 GTSNPN, CDR2 SVGIG (reference sequence). CDR3 loop: CAWSQVGGPSGGYTF. The CDR3 region has the DNA TGTGCCTGGAGCCAAGTCGGGGGTCCCAGCGGCGGCTACACCTTC.

The chain employs TRBV4-3 and TRBJ2-3, with D possibly matching TRBD1 (5 bases). The germline V and J ends were trimmed by 1 base and 0 bases, with 11 bases remaining between them. The CDR3 is 16 amino acids. Germline CDR1 is LGHNA and CDR2 is YSLEER. The CDR3 loop is CASSQATEVSTDTQYF. In nucleotides, the CDR3 is TGCGCCAGCAGCCAAGCGACAGAAGTCAGCACAGATACGCAGTATTTT.

This rearrangement joins TRBV11-2 to TRBJ2-1; D is perhaps TRBD2 (6 bases). Germline loops: CDR1 SGHAT, CDR2 FQNNGV. There are 16 residues in the CDR3. V dropped 3 bases and J dropped 3 bases, with 15 bases sitting between them. CDR3 DNA sequence: TGTGCCAGCAGCTTCATGGAGGGGATCTTCTACAATGAGCAGTTCTTC. Encoded protein: CASSFMEGIFYNEQFF.

The rearrangement uses TRBV7-6 and TRBJ2-7, with D possibly matching TRBD2 (5 bases). Trimming cost V 5 bases and J 2 bases, with 19 bases left between them. The germline V gene encodes CDR1 SGHVS and CDR2 FNYEAQ. This CDR3 comprises 16 residues. The CDR3 nucleotides are TGTGCCAGCAGCCTCTCCCCGGGATCAGCGACCTACGAGCAGTACTTC. Translation gives CASSLSPGSATYEQYF.

The chain links TRBV10-2 to TRBJ2-7; 7 bases are a match to TRBD2. V was pared by 0 bases and J by 3 bases, with 2 bases of the junction left unmatched. Per the germline V gene, CDR1 is WSHSY and CDR2 is SAAADI. The CDR3 runs to 14 residues. The CDR3 DNA is TGCGCCAGCAGTGAGTCAGCGGGATTCTACGAGCAGTACTTC. Residues: CASSESAGFYEQYF.

A word on this clone: Other DNA sequences in the sample encode the same CDR3. The rearrangement uses TRBV5-1 and TRBJ1-2; the match to TRBD1 covers 8 bases. The V gene's germline CDR1 is SGHRS and CDR2 YFSETQ. There are 13 residues in the CDR3. The trim removed 4 bases at V and 4 bases at J, leaving 3 bases unmatched. The CDR3 nucleotides read TGCGCCAGCAGCCCGGGGACAGGCTATGGCTACACCTTC. Translated: CASSPGTGYGYTF.

The V call is TRBV5-1, the J call TRBJ2-5, with a possible D match to TRBD2 (6 bases). Trimming removed 6 bases from V and 1 base from J, with 13 bases in between. Germline CDR1 SGHRS, CDR2 YFSETQ. This CDR3 is 14 amino acids long. As DNA, the CDR3 is TGCGCCAGCACACTCGGCGGGGCCCAAGAGACCCAGTACTTC. Amino acid sequence: CASTLGGAQETQYF. The full variable domain, rest sourced from reference TRBV5-1 and TRBJ2-5, is KAGVTQTPRYLIKTRGQQVTLSCSPISGHRSVSWYQQTPGQGLQFLFEYFSETQRNKGNFPGRFSGRQFSNSRSEMNVSTLELGDSALYLCASTLGGAQETQYFGPGTRLLVL.

The chain carries TRBV19 and TRBJ2-1, with 7 bases identical to TRBD1. Trimming took 1 base from V and 6 from J; bases not matched to a gene: 3. Looked up from germline, CDR1 is LNHDA and CDR2 is SQIVND (reference sequence). The CDR3 covers 14 residues. The CDR3 DNA reads as TGTGCCAGTAGTATAGTCCCAGGGGGCAATGAGCAGTTCTTC. It is translated as CASSIVPGGNEQFF.